Shown below are 27 T cell receptor beta chains from a single sample sequenced in a study of CD8+CD57+ T cells in acquired aplastic anemia. Patients chosen for sequencing had shown CD8+CD57+ cell expansion by flow cytometry. Genomic DNA served as template for TCR beta VDJ and CDR3 profiling. One entry per CDR3 protein results from TCRdb running MiXCR on the reads. The repertoire has around 210,000 distinct CDR3 sequences, 55% to 65% of them found once; the top ten carry around 50%. The specimen sequenced was sorted CD4+, CD8+, or CD8+CD57+ T cells (not recorded which) from PBMCs. These receptor sequences come from a human donor with aplastic anemia.

The V call is TRBV24-1, the J call TRBJ1-1, with D maybe TRBD1 (6 bases). This CDR3 has 15 amino acids. Germline CDR1 KGHDR, CDR2 SFDVKD. V was clipped by 3 bases and J by 4 bases, with 14 bases between them. In DNA, the CDR3 is TGTGCCACCAGTGATAGGTCGAGGGGGTTCACTGAAGCTTTCTTT. The encoded protein is CATSDRSRGFTEAFF.

The chain has TRBV10-3 and TRBJ2-7; the match to TRBD1 covers 11 bases. Germline CDR1 ENHRY, CDR2 SYGVKD. V gave up 10 bases and J gave up 6 bases; unmatched junction bases: 11. This CDR3 has 14 residues. The CDR3 region has the DNA TGTGCCACCATGGGGGGGACAGGGGGGACCGAGCAGTACTTC. This encodes CATMGGTGGTEQYF.

There are a few counts of this clonotype. The chain joins TRBV2 to TRBJ2-3; 10 bases agree with TRBD1. Germline CDR1 SNHLY, CDR2 FYNNEI. This CDR3 region has 14 residues. Trimming took 10 bases from V and 0 from J; bases not matched to a gene: 4. This CDR3 is CATGTGASTDTQYF. The CDR3 nucleotides read TGTGCCACCGGGACAGGGGCCAGCACAGATACGCAGTATTTT.

This clonotype came up a few times. The V call is TRBV20-1, the J call TRBJ2-5; a weak D match, TRBD1 (6 bases). Trimming removed 5 bases from V and 5 bases from J, with 9 bases in between. The germline V gene encodes CDR1 DFQATT and CDR2 SNEGSKA (reference sequence). The CDR3 has 11 residues. CDR3 loop: CSAHREETQYF. For the CDR3, the DNA is TGCAGTGCTCACAGGGAGGAGACCCAGTACTTC.

This chain uses TRBV20-1 with TRBJ1-6; D is uncertain. CDR3 length: 17 residues. Trimming cost V 2 bases and J 0 bases, with 14 bases left between them. Germline lookup yields CDR1 DFQATT and CDR2 SNEGSKA (reference sequence). CDR3 in DNA: TGCAGTGCTAGATCCCTCAGCGAGAGCTCCTATAATTCACCCCTCCACTTT. It is translated as CSARSLSESSYNSPLHF.

Points on this clonotype: At one end, the junction sequence differs from germline, possibly due to a read error. The V gene is TRBV6-5, the J gene TRBJ2-7; 8 bases line up with TRBD1. Germline lookup yields CDR1 MNHEY and CDR2 SVGAGI. The CDR3 spans 14 residues. DNA for the CDR3: TGTGCCAGCAGGAAATCTCGACAGGGGTACGAGCAGTGCTTC. This codes for CASRKSRQGYEQCF.

The CDR3 protein is CASSLGRGTETQYF. Written as DNA, the CDR3 is TGCGCCAGCAGCTTGGGGAGGGGGACAGAGACCCAGTACTTC. The V call is TRBV5-1, the J call TRBJ2-5; D could derive from TRBD1 or TRBD2 (6 bases each). Looked up from germline, CDR1 is SGHRS and CDR2 is YFSETQ. The length of the CDR3 is 14 residues. Trimming pared 0 bases from V and 4 bases from J, leaving 10 bases between.

This clonotype showed up just a few times. This rearrangement joins TRBV20-1 to TRBJ2-5; 11 bases are a match to TRBD2. The CDR3 sequence is 14 residues long. The germline gives CDR1 DFQATT, CDR2 SNEGSKA (reference sequence). Germline trimming cut 5 bases from V and 3 bases from J; bases unmatched to any gene: 5. The CDR3 is CSASLLAGEETQYF. CDR3 DNA: TGCAGTGCTTCCTTACTAGCGGGGGAAGAGACCCAGTACTTC.

The chain uses TRBV19 and TRBJ1-6; D may be TRBD1 (6 bases). Trimming took off 10 bases at V and 5 bases at J, with 12 bases between the two ends. This CDR3 is 13 amino acids long. Germline V gene sequence: CDR1 LNHDA, CDR2 SQIVND (reference sequence). In nucleotides, the CDR3 is TGTGCCACGTCGACAGGTGATAATTCACCCCTCCACTTT. Protein: CATSTGDNSPLHF. The full variable domain, rest sourced from reference TRBV19 and TRBJ1-6, is DGGITQSPKYLFRKEGQNVTLSCEQNLNHDAMYWYRQDPGQGLRLIYYSQIVNDFQKGDIAEGYSVSREKKESFPLTVTSAQKNPTAFYLCATSTGDNSPLHFGNGTRLTVT.

This chain uses TRBV15 with TRBJ2-5; D may be TRBD1 (5 bases). The V and J ends lost 0 bases and 4 bases respectively, with 9 bases between them. This CDR3 has 14 amino acids. CDR1 and CDR2 from the germline V gene are LNHNV and YYDKDF (reference sequence). CDR3 sequence reads: CATSRDWQGETQYF. The CDR3 DNA follows: TGTGCCACCAGCAGAGATTGGCAGGGAGAGACCCAGTACTTC.

The chain couples TRBV12-3 or TRBV12-4 to TRBJ1-2; 7 nucleotides match TRBD1. Trimming cost V 5 bases and J 7 bases; bases outside gene matches: 1. The CDR3 extends over 11 amino acids. The DNA of the CDR3 is TGTGCCAGCAGTGACAGGGCTGGCTACACCTTC. Translated, it gives CASSDRAGYTF.

This clonotype has a count of ten or more. The CDR3 DNA reads TGTGCCACCAGTGATGGGACAGGGCCTTACTATGGCTACACCTTC. This codes for CATSDGTGPYYGYTF. The chain couples TRBV24-1 to TRBJ1-2; TRBD1 agrees at 9 bases. V trimming: 3 bases; J trimming: 3 bases; junction bases outside the gene matches: 4. The CDR3 runs to 15 residues. Germline CDR1 and CDR2: KGHDR and SFDVKD.

This clonotype was detected many times. The rearrangement joins TRBV6-4 to TRBJ2-3; weak D call: TRBD2 (7 bases). The CDR3 has 14 amino acids. CDR1 is MRHNA, CDR2 SNTAGT, per germline. V was cut by 2 bases and J by 2 bases, with 8 bases left in between. CDR3 loop: CASSDGGATDTQYF. CDR3 nucleotide sequence: TGTGCCAGCAGTGACGGGGGGGCCACAGATACGCAGTATTTT.

This clonotype was seen more than once but under ten times. V gene TRBV9 combines with J gene TRBJ2-5; D uncertain. This CDR3 region has 15 residues. Trimming pared 0 bases from V and 0 bases from J, leaving 9 bases between. Germline lookup yields CDR1 SGDLS and CDR2 YYNGEE. DNA for the CDR3: TGTGCCAGCAGCGTAGCTCACGGACACCAAGAGACCCAGTACTTC. Translation gives CASSVAHGHQETQYF.

CDR3 region: CASSPSTGASNQPQHF. In DNA form, the CDR3 reads TGTGCCAGCAGCCCATCGACAGGGGCTAGCAATCAGCCCCAGCATTTT. The gene calls are TRBV7-2 and TRBJ1-5; 8 bases align to TRBD1. This CDR3 region has 16 residues. CDR1 is SGHTA, CDR2 FQGNSA, per germline. Trimming cost V 5 bases and J 0 bases; bases outside gene matches: 6.

This clonotype was recorded many times. The chain couples TRBV2 to TRBJ2-1; D is perhaps TRBD2 (6 bases). Germline V gives CDR1 SNHLY, CDR2 FYNNEI. The V end lost 3 bases, the J end lost 4 bases, and 10 bases lay between the germline ends. CDR3 length equals 14 residues. CDR3 in amino acids: CASSDGGAYNEQFF. The CDR3 coding sequence is TGTGCCAGCAGTGACGGGGGAGCATACAATGAGCAGTTCTTC. The variable domain in full, completed from reference TRBV2 and TRBJ2-1, reads EPEVTQTPSHQVTQMGQEVILRCVPISNHLYFYWYRQILGQKVEFLVSFYNNEISEKSEIFDDQFSVERPDGSNFTLKIRSTKLEDSAMYFCASSDGGAYNEQFFGPGTRLTVL.

This clonotype appeared many times. The chain couples TRBV4-1 to TRBJ2-7; D is unresolved. Trimming removed 0 bases from V and 0 bases from J, with 15 bases in between. The CDR3 runs 17 residues. Germline loops: CDR1 MGHRA, CDR2 YSYEKL. The CDR3 region has the DNA TGCGCCAGCAGCCAAGACCTTGGCCTCTCGAGCTCCTACGAGCAGTACTTC. Translated, it gives CASSQDLGLSSSYEQYF.

V usage is TRBV20-1 and J usage is TRBJ2-5; 8 nucleotides match TRBD2. The CDR3 extends over 14 amino acids. V lost 6 bases to trimming and J lost 0 bases; unmatched junction nucleotides: 6. Germline loops: CDR1 DFQATT, CDR2 SNEGSKA (reference sequence). The DNA for the CDR3 is TGCAGTGCAGGTGGGCGGGGGGACCAAGAGACCCAGTACTTC. Translating it yields CSAGGRGDQETQYF.

The sample holds one count of this clonotype. The gene calls are TRBV7-2 and TRBJ2-1, with TRBD1 matching over 7 bases. V shed 5 bases and J 4 bases; nucleotides not matched to a gene: 8. CDR3 length: 15 residues. Germline values: CDR1 SGHTA, CDR2 FQGNSA. CDR3 bases: TGTGCCAGCAGCGTTCCGGGACAGCAGTACAATGAGCAGTTCTTC. Translating gives CASSVPGQQYNEQFF.

Note on this clonotype: The conserved phenylalanine or tryptophan is not found at the CDR3 terminus, so this likely reflects a read error. The DNA is left out, because the CDR3 cannot be placed on it with certainty; the CDR3 is given as TCRdb lists it. The gene calls are TRBV2 and TRBJ2-6; the table's TRBD1 call for D was not verified on the DNA. Per the germline V gene, CDR1 is SNHLY and CDR2 is FYNNEI. The CDR3 is 10 residues long, counting both termini. The CDR3 here is CASCNAGTNT.

The chain carries TRBV7-9 and TRBJ2-7; 9 nucleotides agree with TRBD1. The CDR3 sequence is 17 residues long. Unmatched junction bases numbered 10, after V lost 2 bases and J lost 2 bases. Germline lookup yields CDR1 SEHNR and CDR2 FQNEAQ (reference sequence). CDR3 in amino acids: CASSLPQTGGDPYEQYF. The CDR3 coding sequence is TGTGCCAGCAGCTTACCACAGACAGGGGGGGATCCCTACGAGCAGTACTTC.

The chain has TRBV29-1 and TRBJ1-1, with 8 bases identical to TRBD1. CDR3 length: 17 amino acids. Per the germline V gene, CDR1 is SQVTM and CDR2 is ANQGSEA. The J segment lost 1 base and the V segment lost 4 bases, leaving 14 bases of the junction unmatched. The CDR3 DNA is TGCAGCGTTGGGGGGGGGGGGCAGGGGGCCTCGAACACTGAAGCTTTCTTT. Protein product: CSVGGGGQGASNTEAFF.

The chain combines TRBV19 with TRBJ1-2; maybe TRBD1 (6 bases). Germline assignment: CDR1 LNHDA and CDR2 SQIVND (reference sequence). This CDR3 is built from 13 residues. Trimming took 3 bases from V and 3 from J, leaving 8 bases between them. CDR3 coding DNA: TGTGCCAGTAGTATCGGGGGCGACTATGGCTACACCTTC. Its protein is CASSIGGDYGYTF.

Comment on this clonotype: Since no conserved phenylalanine or tryptophan closes the CDR3, a read error is the likely cause. This chain uses TRBV7-2 with TRBJ1-1, with D maybe TRBD1 (6 bases). The V gene lost 8 bases and the J gene lost 6 bases, with 16 bases spanning the gap. CDR3 length equals 13 residues. The germline V gene encodes CDR1 SGHTA and CDR2 FQGNSA. The DNA for the CDR3 is TGTGCCAGCCTCGCGACAGGTGGACCTGAAGCTTTCTCT. Protein product: CASLATGGPEAFS.

About this clonotype: This may be a read error, as it is one base from a much larger clone. The chain employs TRBV6-6 and TRBJ2-3; D not certain. CDR3 size: 14 residues. Trimming removed 2 bases at V and 2 bases at J, with 8 bases between. CDR1 and CDR2 from the germline V gene are MNHNY and SVGAGI (reference sequence). CDR3: CASSYPSPTDTQYF. The CDR3 DNA is TGTGCCAGCAGTTACCCCAGCCCCACAGATACGCAGTATTTT.

The V call is TRBV6-6, the J call TRBJ2-4; a possible D gene is TRBD2 (5 bases). V lost 8 bases to trimming and J lost 13 bases, with 12 bases between them. There are 10 residues in the CDR3. CDR1 and CDR2 (germline): MNHNY, SVGAGI (reference sequence). The CDR3 reads CASDAGTQYF. The CDR3, as DNA: TGTGCCAGCGATGCGGGCACACAGTACTTC.

This clonotype was observed a single time. The CDR3 spells CASSVAEGSSTDTQYF. In nucleotides, the CDR3 is TGTGCCAGCAGCGTAGCTGAAGGGTCTAGCACAGATACGCAGTATTTT. This chain links TRBV9 with TRBJ2-3; no firm D call. V dropped 0 bases and J dropped 0 bases, with 11 bases sitting between them. Germline loops: CDR1 SGDLS, CDR2 YYNGEE. CDR3 length: 16 amino acids.